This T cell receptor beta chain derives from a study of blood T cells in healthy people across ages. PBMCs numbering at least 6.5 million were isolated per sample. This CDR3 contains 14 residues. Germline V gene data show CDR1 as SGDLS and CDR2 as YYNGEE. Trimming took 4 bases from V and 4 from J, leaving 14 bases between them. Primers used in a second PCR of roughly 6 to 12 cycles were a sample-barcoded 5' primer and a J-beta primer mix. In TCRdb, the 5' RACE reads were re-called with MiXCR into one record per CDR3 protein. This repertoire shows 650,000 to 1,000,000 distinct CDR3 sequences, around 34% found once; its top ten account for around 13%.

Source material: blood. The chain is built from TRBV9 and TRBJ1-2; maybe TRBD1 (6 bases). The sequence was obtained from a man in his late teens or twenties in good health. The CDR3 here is CASSPGVMGYGYTF. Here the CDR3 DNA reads TGTGCCAGCAGCCCAGGGGTTATGGGCTATGGCTACACCTTC. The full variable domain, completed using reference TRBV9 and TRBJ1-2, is DSGVTQTPKHLITATGQRVTLRCSPRSGDLSVYWYQQSLDQGLQFLIQYYNGEERAKGNILERFSAQQFPDLHSELNLSSLELGDSALYFCASSPGVMGYGYTFGSGTRLTVV.